A selection of T cell receptor beta chains follows, all from one sample in a study of human T cells and chemical hapten exposure. TCRdb re-analysed the RACE reads in MiXCR, keeping a single row per CDR3 protein. The data show approximately 320,000 distinct CDR3 sequences, with around 5.5% seen just once and around 8% held by the top ten. Sequenced material: whole blood, taken in connection with sensitization to the hapten diphenylcyclopropenone (DPC). Every receptor here comes from a woman younger than 30 with alopecia areata. Some clones in this sample may be carry-over from other donors' samples. CDR3s include the opening cysteine and the closing phenylalanine or tryptophan. A D gene is named only where the DNA matches it firmly. Clone size is not always given. Where it is, it says once, few, many or a class for expanded clones.

J gene,V gene,D gene,clone size,CDR3 protein,CDR3 DNA
TRBJ1-2,TRBV6-6,-,-,CATVVSPGYGYTF,TGTGCCACCGTAGTTTCGCCTGGGTATGGCTACACCTTC
TRBJ2-6,TRBV20-1,TRBD1,-,CSAPAQGTGANVLTF,TGCAGTGCCCCGGCACAGGGGACCGGGGCCAACGTCCTGACTTTC
TRBJ2-3,TRBV2,TRBD2,-,CASERSGAGTDTQYF,TGTGCCAGCGAGAGGAGCGGGGCAGGGACAGATACGCAGTATTTT
TRBJ1-1,TRBV6-1,TRBD1,-,CASRSYLIGQGMDTEAFF,TGTGCCAGCAGAAGTTACTTAATAGGACAGGGGATGGACACTGAAGCTTTCTTT
TRBJ2-7,TRBV6-5,TRBD2,-,CASSLSGVGNEQYF,TGTGCCAGCAGTCTCAGCGGGGTAGGGAACGAGCAGTACTTC
TRBJ1-1,TRBV20-1,-,-,CSATTGHLNTEAFF,TGCAGTGCTACAACGGGACACCTGAACACTGAAGCTTTCTTT
TRBJ1-2,TRBV28,-,-,CASSRGPRDYTF,TGTGCCAGCAGTCGGGGTCCCCGAGACTACACCTTC
TRBJ1-4,TRBV4-3,-,-,CASSHRTGFPEKLFF,TGCGCCAGCAGCCACAGAACAGGGTTTCCTGAAAAACTGTTTTTT
TRBJ2-3,TRBV7-2,TRBD2,-,CASSAGGPSTDTQYF,TGTGCCAGCAGCGCGGGGGGCCCAAGCACAGATACGCAGTATTTT
TRBJ2-3,TRBV19,TRBD2,many,CATLLGTNLTDTQYF,TGTGCCACCCTACTCGGGACTAACCTCACAGATACGCAGTATTTT
TRBJ1-5,TRBV5-6,-,-,CASSSGPQPQHF,TGTGCCAGCAGCTCCGGCCCTCAGCCCCAGCATTTT
TRBJ1-5,TRBV6-2/TRBV6-3,TRBD1,-,CASSYGQGGSAQPQHF,TGTGCCAGCAGTTATGGACAGGGGGGGTCAGCGCAGCCCCAGCATTTT
TRBJ1-6,TRBV7-3,-,-,CASSLRRNSPLHF,TGTGCCAGCAGCTTAAGGCGGAATTCACCCCTCCACTTT
TRBJ2-1,TRBV7-2,-,few,CASSSLAYEQFF,TGTGCCAGCAGTTCCTTAGCATATGAGCAGTTCTTC
TRBJ2-1,TRBV4-3,-,-,CASSQGERHEQFF,TGCGCCAGCAGCCAAGGGGAGCGACATGAGCAGTTCTTC
TRBJ1-2,TRBV19,-,many,CASSPDLIYGYTF,TGTGCCAGTAGTCCCGACTTGATCTATGGCTACACCTTC